The 29 T cell receptor beta chains reported below all come from one sample, sequenced in a study of T cells after yellow fever vaccination. TCRdb reanalysed the 5' RACE reads using MiXCR and keeps one entry per CDR3 protein. The profile covers more than 90,000 distinct CDR3 sequences, with more than 7.5% appearing a single time and approximately 24% taken by the ten largest. The source material was CD8+ T cells sorted from PBMCs, sampled 45 days after the yellow fever booster vaccination. The receptors stem from a man aged 30 to 45 who received the YFV17D yellow fever vaccine.

This clonotype has at least ten counts. This chain connects TRBV4-3 to TRBJ2-7; TRBD1 matches at 8 bases. V shed 2 bases, J shed 4 bases, and the junction held 7 bases outside the gene matches. CDR1 LGHNA and CDR2 YSLEER come from the germline V gene. The CDR3 has 15 amino acids. The chain's CDR3 is CASSQSDRAQYEQYF. The CDR3 nucleotides are TGCGCCAGCAGCCAATCGGACAGGGCCCAGTACGAGCAGTACTTC.

This clonotype occurred many times. The J gene is TRBJ2-1, the V gene TRBV10-3; D is ambiguous. Germline loops: CDR1 ENHRY, CDR2 SYGVKD. The V end lost 0 bases, the J end lost 9 bases, and 6 bases lay between the germline ends. The length of the CDR3 is 12 residues. For the CDR3, the DNA is TGTGCCATCAGTGAGTCGATTATTGAGCAGTTCTTC. Residues: CAISESIIEQFF.

The sample holds a few counts of this clonotype. The chain joins TRBV12-3 or TRBV12-4 to TRBJ1-3; D unresolved. Trimming removed 9 bases at V and 4 bases at J, with 4 bases between. This CDR3 contains 10 residues. The CDR3 loop is CASKGNTIYF. The CDR3 DNA is TGTGCCAGTAAGGGAAACACCATATATTTT.

With regard to this clonotype: This could be a read error, since a much larger clone is one nucleotide away. V and J are TRBV28 and TRBJ2-7; possibly TRBD1 for D (6 bases). The CDR3 sequence is 16 residues long. The V gene's germline CDR1 is MDHEN and CDR2 SYDVKM. Here the CDR3 reads CVSSLEWGLISYEQYF. The CDR3 coding sequence is TGTGTCAGCAGTTTAGAATGGGGGCTAATTTCCTACGAGCAGTACTTC.

This clonotype was picked up a small number of times. This sequence joins TRBV29-1 and TRBJ2-3; D is perhaps TRBD1 or TRBD2 (5 bases each). V lost 3 bases and J lost 4, with 14 bases in between. Germline loops: CDR1 SQVTM, CDR2 ANQGSEA. The CDR3 contains 14 residues. Here the CDR3 reads CSVDVGVNSDTQYF. The CDR3 nucleotides read TGCAGCGTTGACGTGGGGGTTAACTCAGATACGCAGTATTTT.

This clonotype has ten or more counts. The chain links TRBV6-5 to TRBJ2-2; D is perhaps TRBD1 (5 bases). The CDR3 length is 15 residues. With 5 bases removed from V and 6 bases from J, the gap between germline ends came to 16 bases. Germline CDR1 reads MNHEY; CDR2 reads SVGAGI. CDR3 amino acids: CASSPRARGSGELFF. CDR3 nucleotide sequence: TGTGCCAGCAGTCCCCGGGCTAGGGGTTCCGGGGAGCTGTTTTTT.

This clonotype was recorded many times. The J gene is TRBJ2-5, the V gene TRBV6-5; a possible D gene is TRBD1 (6 bases). CDR1 MNHEY and CDR2 SVGAGI come from the germline V gene. The CDR3 runs 14 residues. The V end was cut by 2 bases, the J end by 5 bases, with 12 bases between. The CDR3 spells CASSYGTGLETQYF. The CDR3 DNA reads TGTGCCAGCAGTTACGGTACAGGGTTGGAGACCCAGTACTTC.

This clonotype was recorded a few times. The V and J genes are TRBV24-1 and TRBJ2-5; D remains ambiguous. Germline assignment: CDR1 KGHDR and CDR2 SFDVKD. Trimming cost V 10 bases and J 2 bases, with 22 bases left between them. This CDR3 comprises 16 residues. CDR3 in DNA: TGTGCCACTAGTCAAACCCCTCCCTGGATTCAAGAGACCCAGTACTTC. Translation gives CATSQTPPWIQETQYF.

V usage is TRBV30 and J usage is TRBJ2-7, with a possible D match to TRBD2 (5 bases). Deletions cut 3 bases from V and 0 bases from J, with 15 bases between. The CDR3 has 15 amino acids. In germline, CDR1 is GTSNPN, CDR2 SVGIG (reference sequence). CDR3 coding DNA: TGTGCCTGGAGATCTTTGTGGGAGCCCTCCTACGAGCAGTACTTC. Translation gives CAWRSLWEPSYEQYF.

The gene calls are TRBV30 and TRBJ2-7; tentatively, D is TRBD2 (6 bases). Germline-derived CDR1 and CDR2 are GTSNPN and SVGIG (reference sequence). There are 15 residues in the CDR3. Trimming took off 0 bases at V and 4 bases at J, with 16 bases between the two ends. DNA of the CDR3: TGTGCCTGGAGTGTACCTCAGGGAGGTTTGTACGAGCAGTACTTC. This codes for CAWSVPQGGLYEQYF.

This clonotype was observed many times. The chain couples TRBV29-1 to TRBJ2-4, with TRBD1 as a possible D gene (5 bases). The germline gives CDR1 SQVTM, CDR2 ANQGSEA. V dropped 6 bases and J dropped 6 bases, with 18 bases sitting between them. CDR3 length: 14 residues. The CDR3 protein is CSVSVWGKGNIQYF. CDR3 bases: TGCAGCGTGTCGGTCTGGGGCAAGGGAAACATTCAGTACTTC.

The table lists this clonotype with many counts. The chain carries TRBV6-2 or TRBV6-3 and TRBJ2-2; 7 bases agree with TRBD2. CDR1 MNHEY and CDR2 SVGEGT come from the germline V gene. The CDR3 has 15 amino acids. The CDR3 spells CATLTSLGGTGELFF. The CDR3, as DNA: TGTGCTACCCTTACCTCCCTCGGGGGGACCGGGGAGCTGTTTTTT.

This clonotype was found many times. V gene TRBV7-9 combines with J gene TRBJ2-1, with unresolved D. The CDR3 is made up of 11 amino acids. Germline CDR1 and CDR2: SEHNR and FQNEAQ (reference sequence). V was pared by 11 bases and J by 6 bases, with 11 bases between. The CDR3 bases are TGTGCCTGCACAGCCCCCAATGAGCAGTTCTTC. Amino acid sequence: CACTAPNEQFF.

As for this clonotype: A much larger clonotype is one base distant, so this may be a read error. This chain uses TRBV27 with TRBJ2-5, with 8 bases matching TRBD2. This CDR3 has 16 residues. Germline V gene data show CDR1 as MNHEY and CDR2 as SMNVEV (reference sequence). CDR3 sequence reads: CVSSLHSSGRRETQYF. CDR3 bases: TGTGTCAGCAGTCTCCACTCGAGCGGGAGACGGGAGACCCAGTACTTC.

Many counts were recorded for this clonotype. The chain uses TRBV6-5 and TRBJ2-2; TRBD1 matches at 9 bases. This CDR3 is built from 18 residues. Germline CDR1 is MNHEY and CDR2 is SVGAGI. With V trimmed by 0 bases and J by 5 bases, 10 bases remained unmatched. The CDR3 spells CASSYSKSGTGSTGELFF. The CDR3 DNA reads TGTGCCAGCAGTTACTCGAAGTCTGGGACAGGGTCTACCGGGGAGCTGTTTTTT.

This clonotype was seen more than once but under ten times. This sequence joins TRBV11-2 and TRBJ2-1; maybe TRBD2 (5 bases). Germline CDR1 reads SGHAT; CDR2 reads FQNNGV. This CDR3 contains 15 residues. The V end was cut by 5 bases, the J end by 0 bases, with 11 bases between. In DNA form, the CDR3 reads TGTGCCAGCAGCCCTTGGACTGGCTCCTACAATGAGCAGTTCTTC. Translated: CASSPWTGSYNEQFF.

By its share, this clonotype is medium-sized. DNA for the CDR3: TGCGCCAGCAGCGGTTCAGCAGGGTCCGGGGCCAACGTCCTGACTTTC. Its protein product is CASSGSAGSGANVLTF. This chain uses TRBV4-3 with TRBJ2-6, with D possibly TRBD1 on 5 matching bases. CDR3 length: 16 residues. Trimming removed 5 bases at V and 4 bases at J, with 15 bases between. From germline, CDR1 is LGHNA and CDR2 YSLEER.

The genes are TRBV5-5 and TRBJ2-5, with D possibly being TRBD1 (6 bases). CDR1 SGHKS and CDR2 YYEKEE come from the germline V gene (reference sequence). V lost 1 base and J lost 5, with 12 bases in between. The CDR3 has 14 residues. The CDR3 spells CASSLRGGLETQYF. CDR3 coding DNA: TGTGCCAGCAGCTTGCGAGGGGGTCTGGAGACCCAGTACTTC.

This clonotype was detected a few times. This chain joins TRBV20-1 and TRBJ1-2; D perhaps matches TRBD1 (6 bases). CDR3 length equals 11 residues. Germline CDR1 DFQATT, CDR2 SNEGSKA (reference sequence). CDR3 protein: CSFSGAYGYTF. The DNA of the CDR3 is TGCAGCTTTTCAGGGGCCTATGGCTACACCTTC.

The CDR3 loop is CASSWGGTEAFF. The DNA for the CDR3 is TGCGCCAGCAGCTGGGGGGGCACTGAAGCTTTCTTT. The chain is built from TRBV5-1 and TRBJ1-1; D might be TRBD1 (5 bases). This CDR3 is 12 amino acids long. V gave up 3 bases and J gave up 4 bases, with 7 bases separating them. Germline V CDR1 and CDR2: SGHRS, YFSETQ.

This clonotype has at least ten counts. The chain recombines TRBV29-1 with TRBJ2-7; TRBD2 agrees at 12 bases. V was pared by 0 bases and J by 6 bases, with 6 bases of the junction left unmatched. The CDR3 is 15 residues long. Germline loops: CDR1 SQVTM, CDR2 ANQGSEA. CDR3 in amino acids: CSVEDMTSGSFEQYF. The CDR3 DNA reads TGCAGCGTTGAAGATATGACTAGCGGGAGCTTCGAGCAGTACTTC.

The gene calls are TRBV7-2 and TRBJ2-7; D uncertain. V was pared by 5 bases and J by 6 bases, with 8 bases between. Germline V gives CDR1 SGHTA, CDR2 FQGNSA. This CDR3 has 11 residues. CDR3 sequence reads: CASSDRLEQYF. Written as DNA, the CDR3 is TGTGCCAGCAGCGACCGCCTCGAGCAGTACTTC.

This clonotype was seen repeatedly, ten times or more. The CDR3 DNA reads as TGTGCCAGCAGTCGGTCAGGGGTAGGCAATCAGCCCCAGCATTTT. Translation: CASSRSGVGNQPQHF. The rearrangement uses TRBV28 and TRBJ1-5; D possibly corresponds to TRBD1 (6 bases). V lost 5 bases to trimming and J lost 2 bases, with 13 bases between them. Germline-derived CDR1 and CDR2 are MDHEN and SYDVKM. The length of the CDR3 is 15 residues.

The sample holds a few counts of this clonotype. The CDR3: CASGGQGWETQYF. For the CDR3, the DNA is TGTGCCAGCGGAGGACAGGGTTGGGAGACCCAGTACTTC. The J gene is TRBJ2-5, the V gene TRBV9; 8 positions match TRBD1. This CDR3 region has 13 residues. Germline values: CDR1 SGDLS, CDR2 YYNGEE. V trimming: 7 bases; J trimming: 5 bases; junction bases outside the gene matches: 7.

This clonotype was seen ten or more times. The chain uses TRBV7-9 and TRBJ2-1; 12 bases match TRBD2. The germline V gene encodes CDR1 SEHNR and CDR2 FQNEAQ (reference sequence). The CDR3 extends over 15 amino acids. The trim removed 3 bases at V and 7 bases at J, leaving 4 bases unmatched. The CDR3 spells CASSFGLAGTNEQFF. The CDR3 DNA reads TGTGCCAGCAGCTTTGGACTAGCGGGAACAAATGAGCAGTTCTTC.

This clonotype was counted a single time. A clone one base away is much larger, so this may be a read error. The chain combines TRBV29-1 with TRBJ2-2; no reliable D call. Germline V gives CDR1 SQVTM, CDR2 ANQGSEA. The CDR3 sequence is 11 residues long. V was pared by 3 bases and J by 6 bases, with 5 bases between. The CDR3, as DNA: TGCAGCGTTGACGAGCCCGGGGAGCTGTTTTTT. Amino acid sequence: CSVDEPGELFF.

This clonotype was seen at least ten times. This chain links TRBV15 with TRBJ2-1; 7 bases line up with TRBD1. CDR3 length: 18 residues. Looked up from germline, CDR1 is LNHNV and CDR2 is YYDKDF (reference sequence). With 2 bases clipped from V and 4 bases from J, the junction kept 14 bases outside the gene matches. The CDR3 spells CATSRFQIPGQSYNEQFF. CDR3 nucleotides: TGTGCCACCAGCAGATTCCAAATTCCGGGACAGAGTTACAATGAGCAGTTCTTC. Together with reference TRBV15 and TRBJ2-1, the CDR3 gives the full variable domain: DAMVIQNPRYQVTQFGKPVTLSCSQTLNHNVMYWYQQKSSQAPKLLFHYYDKDFNNEADTPDNFQSRRPNTSFCFLDIRSPGLGDTAMYLCATSRFQIPGQSYNEQFFGPGTRLTVL.

This clonotype was seen ten or more times. The chain joins TRBV29-1 to TRBJ2-7, with D possibly TRBD1 on 5 matching bases. The CDR3 is 14 amino acids. Germline assignment: CDR1 SQVTM and CDR2 ANQGSEA. Trimming shortened V by 4 bases and J by 3 bases, and 16 bases separated the two germline ends. The CDR3 DNA sequence: TGCAGCGTTGTCTCAGGGCAGATCGGCTACGAGCAGTACTTC. Its translation: CSVVSGQIGYEQYF.

This chain links TRBV7-2 with TRBJ1-1, with D uncertain. V was cut by 2 bases and J by 0 bases, with 13 bases left in between. The CDR3 length is 16 residues. Per the germline V gene, CDR1 is SGHTA and CDR2 is FQGNSA. The CDR3 nucleotides are TGTGCCAGCAGCTTACCGCGGGGTAGTATGAACACTGAAGCTTTCTTT. The encoded protein is CASSLPRGSMNTEAFF.